The entry below describes one TCR beta chain. Its antigen is not identified. This table comes from immunoSEQ multiplex PCR, and its TCRdb copy is limited to in-frame clones, with some not included. Here the sample spans 68,000 or so clones, 89% being singletons. J lost 4 bases, V lost 4 bases, and 8 bases had no gene match. CDR1 and CDR2 from the germline V gene are KGHSH and LQKENI. There are 15 residues in the CDR3. These data come from a study of cytomegalovirus exposure and HLA in healthy donors. The study's findings and limits: Under in vitro conditions, three CMV-associated chains were confirmed as specific for CMV antigens. More than 150 TCR beta chains were listed as cytomegalovirus-associated. First-cohort TCR clusters were later found to tend to co-occur in the 90 to 150 validation repertoires.

The validation cohort, a group of some 120 subjects, included the donors and was separate from the roughly 670-subject first cohort. The material sequenced was PBMCs. V usage is TRBV18 and J usage is TRBJ1-1; TRBD1 matches 8 bases. This sequence was found in a woman in her late teens or twenties in good health and CMV-seronegative. The chain's CDR3 is CASSRADRAGTEAFF. CDR3 coding DNA: TGTGCCAGCTCACGCGCGGACAGGGCCGGCACTGAAGCTTTCTTT.